This TCR beta chain is drawn from a study of blood T cell repertoires in COVID-19. Background on the study: In each case, the material was cDNA or gDNA derived from T cells, B-cell-depleted T cells, or PBMCs.

In the authors' methods: The authors estimated nucleated cell counts from reference gene primer amplification. The method was immunoSEQ multiplex PCR; TCRdb's version includes in-frame clones alone and lacks a portion of them. V and J calls and clone size are as listed in that table; D and trimming were resolved from the DNA. The table lists 150,000 or so clones, 75% to 85% of them singletons. Seattle patients were enrolled while actively infected and followed longitudinally. The source of this sequence is a woman in her seventies with COVID-19, enrolled during active disease. The specimen sequenced was peripheral blood.

The CDR3, as DNA: TGTGCCAGCAGCTTAGCCCAGGGGGCGGCGGGAAACACCATATATTTT. It yields the protein CASSLAQGAAGNTIYF. The J gene is TRBJ1-3, the V gene TRBV7-2, with TRBD1 matching 8 bases. The V segment lost 0 bases and the J segment 4 bases; nucleotides outside the gene matches: 5. The germline gives CDR1 SGHTA, CDR2 FQGNSA. The CDR3 contains 16 residues. Full variable domain (missing parts from reference TRBV7-2 and TRBJ1-3): GAGVSQSPSNKVTEKGKDVELRCDPISGHTALYWYRQSLGQGLEFLIYFQGNSAPDKSGLPSDRFSAERTGGSVSTLTIQRTQQEDSAVYLCASSLAQGAAGNTIYFGEGSWLTVV.